Here is one TCR beta chain with its context. The antigen is not known. Repertoires were generated with immunoSEQ multiplex PCR, while TCRdb's copy carries only in-frame clones and drops some. This table holds about 150,000 clones, less than 95% found once. The data were taken from a study of T cell responses to AZD1222 COVID-19 vaccine. Background on the study: Samples with a second dose at about 4 or about 12 weeks were pooled together.

The germline gives CDR1 LNHNV, CDR2 YYDKDF (reference sequence). The CDR3 extends over 17 amino acids. V trimming: 5 bases; J trimming: 5 bases; junction bases outside the gene matches: 12. Findings and limits, study-wide: The donor cohort was predominantly white British with a female majority, and clonal diversity may have been underestimated. Reportedly, nearly half the spike-specific TCRs target unmutated variant regions.

This chain links TRBV15 with TRBJ2-4, with 10 bases lining up with TRBD2. Source: peripheral blood, taken on day 0 of AZD1222 vaccination. The clonotype comes from an adult in good health. Written as DNA, the CDR3 is TGTGCCACCAGCGTCAGCGGGGGGGCCGGTGTAGAAAACATTCAGTACTTC. Its protein product is CATSVSGGAGVENIQYF.